The rows below give T cell receptor beta chains drawn from one sample of a study of glioma-infiltrating T cells after dendritic cell vaccination. TCRdb's copy holds only in-frame clones and misses some; the assay was immunoSEQ multiplex PCR. The repertoire holds roughly 90,000 clones, with just over 85% as singletons. The input for sequencing was blood, taken before dendritic cell vaccination. The receptors stem from a human donor with glioblastoma. Each CDR3 is given with its conserved first and last residue. The order of the fields is J gene, clone size, D gene, V gene, CDR3 DNA, CDR3 protein. A D gene is named only where the DNA matches it firmly. The size of a clone is reported for some rows only, either as once, few or many, or as a class for expanded clones.

>TRBJ1-1|-|TRBD1|TRBV19
TGTGCCAGTAGTCTCCGGACAGGGGGTCTGAACACTGAAGCTTTCTTT
CASSLRTGGLNTEAFF
>TRBJ2-7|-|TRBD1|TRBV29-1
TGCAGCGTTAAGGACAGGGGGCTGTCCTACGAGCAGTACTTC
CSVKDRGLSYEQYF
>TRBJ1-4|-|-|TRBV18
TGTGCCAGCTCACCAATCAGGGGTACTAATGAAAAACTGTTTTTT
CASSPIRGTNEKLFF
>TRBJ1-2|-|TRBD1|TRBV28
TGTGCCAGCAGTTCCCCCTTTGTCTCGGGACAGCTATATGGCTACACCTTC
CASSSPFVSGQLYGYTF
>TRBJ1-5|-|TRBD1|TRBV6-5
TGTGCCAGCAGTCGGACAGGGGCGGGCAATCAGCCCCAGCATTTT
CASSRTGAGNQPQHF
>TRBJ2-7|-|-|TRBV27
TGTGCCAGCAGTTTATCTCTGACATTCTACGAGCAGTACTTC
CASSLSLTFYEQYF
>TRBJ1-5|-|-|TRBV6-1
TGTGCCAGCAGTGAAGCCTACAGGTCTGATCAGCCCCAGCATTTT
CASSEAYRSDQPQHF
>TRBJ2-7|-|TRBD2|TRBV6-1
TGTGCCAGCAGTGAAAGCCCGGGACTAGCGGGAGGCTACGAGCAGTACTTC
CASSESPGLAGGYEQYF
>TRBJ2-5|-|TRBD2|TRBV6-1
TGTGCCAGCAGCGAAGGACTAGCGGGACAGACCCAGTACTTC
CASSEGLAGQTQYF
>TRBJ2-3|-|TRBD2|TRBV9
TGTGCCAGCAGCGTAGGGCAGCGGGGGGCCTACACAGATACGCAGTATTTT
CASSVGQRGAYTDTQYF
>TRBJ2-1|-|-|TRBV19
TGTGCCAGTAGTATAGGATTGGGCCAGAGCTCCTACAATGAGCAGTTCTTC
CASSIGLGQSSYNEQFF
>TRBJ2-7|few|TRBD2|TRBV5-5
TGTGCCAGCAGCCCAACTAGCGACAGCTCCTACGAGCAGTACTTC
CASSPTSDSSYEQYF
>TRBJ2-7|-|TRBD1|TRBV30
TGTGCCTGGAGTGGGGGGGGGACAGGGGGTTACGAGCAGTACTTC
CAWSGGGTGGYEQYF
>TRBJ2-7|-|TRBD2|TRBV15
TGTGCCACCAGCAGAAAAGCGGGAGTAACCTACGAGCAGTACTTC
CATSRKAGVTYEQYF
>TRBJ1-2|-|TRBD1|TRBV19
TGTGCCAGTAGAGAAGGGACAGGGGTACCGGTTGATGGCTACACCTTC
CASREGTGVPVDGYTF
>TRBJ2-1|-|-|TRBV9
TGTGCCAGCAGCGTAGGAGGGAGTGAGCAGTTCTTC
CASSVGGSEQFF
>TRBJ1-1|-|TRBD1|TRBV5-1
TGCGCCAGCACACGACAGGGGTCTCGGGGCACTGAAGCTTTCTTT
CASTRQGSRGTEAFF
>TRBJ1-6|-|TRBD1|TRBV30
TGTGCCTGGATTGGTGACAGGGGGCTTTCACCCCTCCACTTT
CAWIGDRGLSPLHF
>TRBJ1-5|once|-|TRBV6-6
TGTGCCAGCAGTCAGGGGACGGGGCCCCAGCATTTT
CASSQGTGPQHF
>TRBJ1-2|-|-|TRBV9
TGTGCCAGCAGCATTACAGGGTTCTTGGATGGCTACACCTTC
CASSITGFLDGYTF
>TRBJ2-1|-|TRBD2|TRBV19
TGTGCCAGTAGTGGGACTAGCGGCAATGAGCAGTTCTTC
CASSGTSGNEQFF
>TRBJ2-7|-|-|TRBV5-1
TGCGCCAGCAGCTTGGAGGAGGGGTCCTACGAGCAGTACTTC
CASSLEEGSYEQYF
>TRBJ2-5|-|TRBD1|TRBV6-1
TGTGCCAGCATACTGACAGGGGGCGCGGAGACCCAGTACTTC
CASILTGGAETQYF